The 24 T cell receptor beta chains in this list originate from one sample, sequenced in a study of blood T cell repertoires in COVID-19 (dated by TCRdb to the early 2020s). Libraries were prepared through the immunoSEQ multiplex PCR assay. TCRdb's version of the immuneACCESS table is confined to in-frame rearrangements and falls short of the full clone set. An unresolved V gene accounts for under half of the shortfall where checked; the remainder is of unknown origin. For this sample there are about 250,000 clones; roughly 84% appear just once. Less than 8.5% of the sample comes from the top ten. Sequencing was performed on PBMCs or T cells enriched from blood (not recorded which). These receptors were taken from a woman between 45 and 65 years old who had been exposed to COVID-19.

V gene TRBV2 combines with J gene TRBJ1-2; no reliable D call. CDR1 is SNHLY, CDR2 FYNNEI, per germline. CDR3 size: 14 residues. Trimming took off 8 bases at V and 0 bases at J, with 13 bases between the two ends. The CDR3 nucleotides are TGTGCCAGCCAGGAGGAACGGGCTAACTATGGCTACACCTTC. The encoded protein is CASQEERANYGYTF.

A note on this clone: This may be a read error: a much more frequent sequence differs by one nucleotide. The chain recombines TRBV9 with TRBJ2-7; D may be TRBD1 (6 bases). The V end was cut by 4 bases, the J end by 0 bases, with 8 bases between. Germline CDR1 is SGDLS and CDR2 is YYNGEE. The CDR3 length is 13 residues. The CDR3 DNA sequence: TGTGCCAGCAGCCCCAGGGGCTCCTACGAGCAGTACTTC. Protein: CASSPRGSYEQYF. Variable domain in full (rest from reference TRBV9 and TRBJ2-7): DSGVTQTPKHLITATGQRVTLRCSPRSGDLSVYWYQQSLDQGLQFLIQYYNGEERAKGNILERFSAQQFPDLHSELNLSSLELGDSALYFCASSPRGSYEQYFGPGTRLTVT.

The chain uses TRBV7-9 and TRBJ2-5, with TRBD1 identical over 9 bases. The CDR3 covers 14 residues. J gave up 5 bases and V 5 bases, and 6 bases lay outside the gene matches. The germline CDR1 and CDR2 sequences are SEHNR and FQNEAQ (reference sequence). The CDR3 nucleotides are TGTGCCAGCAGCCTGGACAGGGGCAGGGAGACCCAGTACTTC. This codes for CASSLDRGRETQYF. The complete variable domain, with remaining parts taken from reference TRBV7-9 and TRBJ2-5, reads DTGVSQNPRHKITKRGQNVTFRCDPISEHNRLYWYRQTLGQGPEFLTYFQNEAQLEKSRLLSDRFSAERPKGSFSTLEIQRTEQGDSAMYLCASSLDRGRETQYFGPGTRLLVL.

CDR3 nucleotide sequence: TGTGCCAGCAGCCTCATGTCGGGGGGGCGGAACATTCAGTACTTC. Protein sequence: CASSLMSGGRNIQYF. This rearrangement joins TRBV7-2 to TRBJ2-4; TRBD2 matches 8 bases. The CDR3 consists of 15 residues. V lost 5 bases to trimming and J lost 7 bases; unmatched junction nucleotides: 10. CDR1 is SGHTA and CDR2 is FQGNSA in the germline V gene.

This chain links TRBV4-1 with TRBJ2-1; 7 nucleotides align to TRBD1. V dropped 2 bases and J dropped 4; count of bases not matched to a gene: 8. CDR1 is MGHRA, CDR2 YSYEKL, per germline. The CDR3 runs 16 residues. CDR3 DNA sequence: TGCGCCAGCAGCCAATTGGAGACAGGGTCTTACAATGAGCAGTTCTTC. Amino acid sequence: CASSQLETGSYNEQFF.

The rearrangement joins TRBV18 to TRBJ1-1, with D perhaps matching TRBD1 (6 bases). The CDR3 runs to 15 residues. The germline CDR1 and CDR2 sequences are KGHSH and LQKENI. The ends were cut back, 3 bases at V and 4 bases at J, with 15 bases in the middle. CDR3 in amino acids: CASSPDGGGSTEAFF. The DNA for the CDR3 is TGTGCCAGCTCACCGGACGGGGGGGGCAGCACTGAAGCTTTCTTT.

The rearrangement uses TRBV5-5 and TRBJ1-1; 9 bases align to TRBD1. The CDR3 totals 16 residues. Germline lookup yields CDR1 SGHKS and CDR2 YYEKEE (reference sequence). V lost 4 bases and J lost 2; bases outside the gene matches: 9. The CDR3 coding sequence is TGTGCCAGCAGCCTGTGGGGGACAGGGACTAACACTGAAGCTTTCTTT. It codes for CASSLWGTGTNTEAFF.

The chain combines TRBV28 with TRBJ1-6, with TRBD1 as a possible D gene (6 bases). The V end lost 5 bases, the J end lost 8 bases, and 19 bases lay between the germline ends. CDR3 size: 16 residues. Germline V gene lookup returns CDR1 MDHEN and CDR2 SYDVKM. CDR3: CASSIQGRSRDSPLHF. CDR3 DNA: TGTGCCAGCAGTATACAGGGACGGAGTAGAGATTCACCCCTCCACTTT.

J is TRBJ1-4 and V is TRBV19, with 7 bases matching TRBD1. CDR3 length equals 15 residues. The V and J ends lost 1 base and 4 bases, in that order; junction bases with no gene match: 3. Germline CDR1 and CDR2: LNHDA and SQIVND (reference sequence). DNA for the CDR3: TGTGCCAGTAGTATAGGGGGGACAGATAATGAAAAACTGTTTTTT. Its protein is CASSIGGTDNEKLFF.

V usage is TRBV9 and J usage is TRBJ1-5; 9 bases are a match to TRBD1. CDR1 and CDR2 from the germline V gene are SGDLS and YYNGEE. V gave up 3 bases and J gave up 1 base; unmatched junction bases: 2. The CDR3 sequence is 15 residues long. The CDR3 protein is CASSGQGGSNQPQHF. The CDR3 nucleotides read TGTGCCAGCAGCGGACAGGGGGGCAGCAATCAGCCCCAGCATTTT.

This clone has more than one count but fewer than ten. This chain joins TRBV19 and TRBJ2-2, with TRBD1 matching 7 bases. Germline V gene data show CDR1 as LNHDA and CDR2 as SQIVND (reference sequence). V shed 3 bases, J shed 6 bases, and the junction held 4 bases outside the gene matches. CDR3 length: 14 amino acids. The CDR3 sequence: CASSIKGAAGELFF. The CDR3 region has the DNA TGTGCCAGTAGTATTAAGGGGGCCGCCGGGGAGCTGTTTTTT.

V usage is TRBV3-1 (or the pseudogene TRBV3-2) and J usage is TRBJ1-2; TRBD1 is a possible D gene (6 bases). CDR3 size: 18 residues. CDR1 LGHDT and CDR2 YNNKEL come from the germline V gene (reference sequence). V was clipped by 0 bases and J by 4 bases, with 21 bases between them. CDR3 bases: TGTGCCAGCAGCCAAGATCGTCGGGGGGCCCTTCCTTTCTATGGCTACACCTTC. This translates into CASSQDRRGALPFYGYTF.

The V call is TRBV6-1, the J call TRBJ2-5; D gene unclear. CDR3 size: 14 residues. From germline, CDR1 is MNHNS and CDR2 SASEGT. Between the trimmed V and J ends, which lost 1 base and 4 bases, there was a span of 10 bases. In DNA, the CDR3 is TGTGCCAGCAGTGAAGGTGCTTACGGAGAGACCCAGTACTTC. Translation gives CASSEGAYGETQYF.

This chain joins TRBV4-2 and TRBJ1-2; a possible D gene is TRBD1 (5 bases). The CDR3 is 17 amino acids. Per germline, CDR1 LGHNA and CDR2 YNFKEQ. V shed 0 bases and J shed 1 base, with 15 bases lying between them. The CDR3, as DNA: TGTGCCAGCAGCCAAGAAGGAAGGACACCCATTAACTATGGCTACACCTTC. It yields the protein CASSQEGRTPINYGYTF.

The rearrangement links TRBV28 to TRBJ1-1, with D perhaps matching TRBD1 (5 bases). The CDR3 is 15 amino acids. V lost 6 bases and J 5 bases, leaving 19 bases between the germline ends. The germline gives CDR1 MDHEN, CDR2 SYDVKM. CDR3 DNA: TGTGCCAGCAGATCCTACGGGGGATTTGCGACTGAAGCTTTCTTT. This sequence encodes CASRSYGGFATEAFF. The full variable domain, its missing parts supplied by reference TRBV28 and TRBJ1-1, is DVKVTQSSRYLVKRTGEKVFLECVQDMDHENMFWYRQDPGLGLRLIYFSYDVKMKEKGDIPEGYSVSREKKERFSLILESASTNQTSMYLCASRSYGGFATEAFFGQGTRLTVV.

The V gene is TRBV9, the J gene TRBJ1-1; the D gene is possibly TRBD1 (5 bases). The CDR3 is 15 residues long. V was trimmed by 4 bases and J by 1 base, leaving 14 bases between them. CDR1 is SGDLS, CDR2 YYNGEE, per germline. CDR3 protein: CASSFPGGENTEAFF. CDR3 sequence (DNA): TGTGCCAGCAGCTTCCCCGGGGGGGAGAACACTGAAGCTTTCTTT.

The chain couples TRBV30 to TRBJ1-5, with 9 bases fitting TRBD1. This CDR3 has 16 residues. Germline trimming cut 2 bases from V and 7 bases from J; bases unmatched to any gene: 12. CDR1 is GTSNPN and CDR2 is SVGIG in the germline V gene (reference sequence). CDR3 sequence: CAWSKKQGARPQPQHF. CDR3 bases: TGTGCCTGGAGTAAAAAACAGGGGGCGCGGCCCCAGCCCCAGCATTTT.

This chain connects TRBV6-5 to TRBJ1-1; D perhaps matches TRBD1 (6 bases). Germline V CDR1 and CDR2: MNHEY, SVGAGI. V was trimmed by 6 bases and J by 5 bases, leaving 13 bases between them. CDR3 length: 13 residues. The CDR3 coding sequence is TGTGCCAGCAGGACAAGGGGGAAAACTGAAGCTTTCTTT. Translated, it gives CASRTRGKTEAFF.

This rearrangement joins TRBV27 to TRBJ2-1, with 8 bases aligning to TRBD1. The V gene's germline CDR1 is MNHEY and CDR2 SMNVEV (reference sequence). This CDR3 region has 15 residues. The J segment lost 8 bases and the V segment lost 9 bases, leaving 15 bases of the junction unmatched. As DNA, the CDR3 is TGTGCCAGTTCTCGTATAAGACAGGGGTTGGATGAGCAGTTCTTC. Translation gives CASSRIRQGLDEQFF.

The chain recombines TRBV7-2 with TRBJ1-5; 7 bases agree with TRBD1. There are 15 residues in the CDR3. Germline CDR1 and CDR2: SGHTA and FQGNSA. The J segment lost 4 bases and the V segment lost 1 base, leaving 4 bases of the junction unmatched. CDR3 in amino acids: CASSLEQGRNQPQHF. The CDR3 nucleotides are TGTGCCAGCAGCTTAGAACAGGGGAGGAATCAGCCCCAGCATTTT.

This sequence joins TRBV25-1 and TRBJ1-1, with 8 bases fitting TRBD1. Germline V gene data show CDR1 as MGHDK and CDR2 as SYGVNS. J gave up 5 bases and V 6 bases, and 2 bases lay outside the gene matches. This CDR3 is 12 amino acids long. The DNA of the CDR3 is TGTGCCAGCAGGACAGGGGCTACTGAAGCTTTCTTT. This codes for CASRTGATEAFF. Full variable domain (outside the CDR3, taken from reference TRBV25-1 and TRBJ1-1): EADIYQTPRYLVIGTGKKITLECSQTMGHDKMYWYQQDPGMELHLIHYSYGVNSTEKGDLSSESTVSRIRTEHFPLTLESARPSHTSQYLCASRTGATEAFFGQGTRLTVV.

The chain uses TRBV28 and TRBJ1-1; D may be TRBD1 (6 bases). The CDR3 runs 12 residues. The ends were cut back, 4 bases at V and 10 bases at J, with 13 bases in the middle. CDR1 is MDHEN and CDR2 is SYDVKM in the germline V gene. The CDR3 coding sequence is TGTGCCAGCAGTTCGGGGGGCAGGGGAGCTTTCTTT. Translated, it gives CASSSGGRGAFF.

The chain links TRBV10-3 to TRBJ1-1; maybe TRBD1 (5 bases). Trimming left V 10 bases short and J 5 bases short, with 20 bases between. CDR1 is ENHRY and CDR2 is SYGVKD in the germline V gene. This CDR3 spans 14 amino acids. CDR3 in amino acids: CATQGPGGATEAFF. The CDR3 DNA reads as TGTGCCACTCAAGGGCCGGGGGGTGCGACTGAAGCTTTCTTT.

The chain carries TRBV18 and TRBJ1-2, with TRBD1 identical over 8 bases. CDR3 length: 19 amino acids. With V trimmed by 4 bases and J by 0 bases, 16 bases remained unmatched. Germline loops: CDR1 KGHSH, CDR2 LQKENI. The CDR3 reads CASSLDIGTGIGANYGYTF. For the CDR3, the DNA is TGTGCCAGCTCACTCGATATTGGGACAGGTATTGGAGCTAACTATGGCTACACCTTC.